Listed here are 20 T cell receptor beta chains from one sample, sequenced in a study of T cell repertoires in cytomegalovirus infection. No antigen has been assigned to these receptors. Each CDR3 protein gets one entry after TCRdb re-called the reads with MiXCR. The sample has 750,000 to 950,000 distinct CDR3 sequences; 29% are singletons. Sequenced here: cultured CD8+ T cells from PBMCs, sampled from culture after CMV antigen stimulation. These receptors originate from a human donor in good health (CMV status not recorded). Some clones in this sample may be carry-over from other donors' samples.

This clonotype was seen only once. The rearrangement links TRBV3-1 to TRBJ2-7; D is perhaps TRBD1 (6 bases). Germline assignment: CDR1 LGHDT and CDR2 YNNKEL (reference sequence). This CDR3 contains 13 residues. The V end was cut by 7 bases, the J end by 3 bases, with 13 bases between. This CDR3 is CASKGEPFYEQYF. The CDR3 DNA follows: TGTGCCAGCAAGGGGGAACCATTCTACGAGCAGTACTTC.

J is TRBJ1-6 and V is TRBV5-6; possible D gene TRBD1, 5 bases. The CDR3 consists of 18 residues. The germline gives CDR1 SGHDT, CDR2 YYEEEE. V lost 4 bases, J lost 4 bases, and 21 bases lay in between. The CDR3 DNA follows: TGTGCCAGCAGCGCCGCCCCGTACGGGGGATATTATAATTCACCCCTCCACTTT. It encodes CASSAAPYGGYYNSPLHF.

The rearrangement uses TRBV9 and TRBJ2-2, with 8 positions matching TRBD2. The CDR3 spans 14 residues. V shed 3 bases and J 11 bases; nucleotides not matched to a gene: 9. From germline, CDR1 is SGDLS and CDR2 YYNGEE. CDR3 nucleotides: TGTGCCAGCAGCGCAGGACTAGCCGCTATAGAGCTGTTTTTT. It yields the protein CASSAGLAAIELFF.

The chain carries TRBV13 and TRBJ2-2, with D uncertain. CDR3 length: 15 residues. CDR1 is PRHDT and CDR2 is FYEKMQ in the germline V gene (reference sequence). V lost 1 base and J lost 1, with 7 bases in between. DNA for the CDR3: TGTGCCAGCAGCTTAGACGAGAAGAACACCGGGGAGCTGTTTTTT. This translates into CASSLDEKNTGELFF.

This sequence joins TRBV6-5 and TRBJ1-1, with a possible D match to TRBD1 (5 bases). The CDR3 extends over 12 amino acids. V was pared by 8 bases and J by 10 bases, with 17 bases between. CDR1 and CDR2 (germline): MNHEY, SVGAGI. For the CDR3, the DNA is TGTGCCAGCGGACACATTGGAAGTGGAGCTTTCTTT. It specifies CASGHIGSGAFF.

The J gene is TRBJ2-1, the V gene TRBV7-2; D possibly corresponds to TRBD1 (6 bases). The length of the CDR3 is 17 residues. Trimming removed 5 bases at V and 8 bases at J, with 25 bases between. CDR1 is SGHTA, CDR2 FQGNSA, per germline. The CDR3 region has the DNA TGTGCCAGCAGCGTCGAATCCTGGGGGCAGGGGATGTATGAGCAGTTCTTC. This codes for CASSVESWGQGMYEQFF.

This clonotype was counted at least ten times. The chain links TRBV7-2 to TRBJ2-2; TRBD1 matches 11 bases. The CDR3 totals 15 residues. Germline-derived CDR1 and CDR2 are SGHTA and FQGNSA. After removal of 4 bases from V and 4 bases from J, the junction contained 2 bases not matched to a gene. The chain's CDR3 is CASSWGTGGTGELFF. In nucleotides, the CDR3 is TGTGCCAGCAGCTGGGGGACAGGGGGCACCGGGGAGCTGTTTTTT.

This clonotype showed up just a few times. The rearrangement uses TRBV6-1 and TRBJ1-2; D might be TRBD1 (5 bases). The germline V gene encodes CDR1 MNHNS and CDR2 SASEGT. Trimming pared 8 bases from V and 8 bases from J, leaving 18 bases between. The CDR3 runs to 13 residues. The DNA for the CDR3 is TGTGCCAGCGGGTCCGGGGCGCAAAGGGGCTACACCTTC. It encodes CASGSGAQRGYTF.

The chain recombines TRBV14 with TRBJ1-6; D gene uncertain. Per germline, CDR1 SGHDN and CDR2 FVKESK. The CDR3 is 14 amino acids. The V gene lost 2 bases and the J gene lost 4 bases, with 6 bases spanning the gap. Here the CDR3 DNA reads TGTGCCAGCAGCCAACGCGGGTATAATTCACCCCTCCACTTT. Residues: CASSQRGYNSPLHF.

The V gene is TRBV6-5, the J gene TRBJ1-1; D gene unclear. V lost 2 bases and J 1 base, leaving 5 bases between the germline ends. CDR1 and CDR2 (germline): MNHEY, SVGAGI. This CDR3 region has 13 residues. The CDR3 DNA reads as TGTGCCAGCAGTTACGACTGGAACACTGAAGCTTTCTTT. Translating gives CASSYDWNTEAFF.

This clonotype was observed a handful of times. The V call is TRBV19, the J call TRBJ2-3, with TRBD2 identical over 7 bases. CDR1 and CDR2 from the germline V gene are LNHDA and SQIVND (reference sequence). The CDR3 extends over 16 amino acids. V dropped 5 bases and J dropped 0; count of bases not matched to a gene: 8. The CDR3 is CASSRIWRESTDTQYF. CDR3 DNA: TGTGCCAGTAGTCGTATATGGCGGGAGAGCACAGATACGCAGTATTTT.

CDR3 protein: CASSPRTANYGYTF. The CDR3 DNA reads TGTGCCAGCAGTCCCCGGACAGCTAACTATGGCTACACCTTC. The chain has TRBV27 and TRBJ1-2; a possible D gene is TRBD1 (6 bases). This CDR3 comprises 14 residues. The germline V and J ends were trimmed by 5 bases and 0 bases, with 10 bases remaining between them. Germline CDR1 MNHEY, CDR2 SMNVEV (reference sequence).

This clonotype was seen a handful of times. The gene calls are TRBV28 and TRBJ2-5; the D is unclear. V was cut by 5 bases and J by 7 bases, with 17 bases left in between. In germline, CDR1 is MDHEN, CDR2 SYDVKM. The CDR3 is made up of 14 amino acids. Here the CDR3 DNA reads TGTGCCAGCAGTCCCCTGTTAGTCGGAGTGACCCAGTACTTC. As protein: CASSPLLVGVTQYF.

The rearrangement uses TRBV27 and TRBJ2-3, with D maybe TRBD1 (5 bases). The V end lost 5 bases, the J end lost 4 bases, and 13 bases lay between the germline ends. Germline V gives CDR1 MNHEY, CDR2 SMNVEV (reference sequence). The CDR3 sequence is 14 residues long. The CDR3 sequence: CASSPRQYPDTQYF. The DNA of the CDR3 is TGTGCCAGCAGTCCTCGACAGTACCCAGATACGCAGTATTTT.

The table lists this clonotype with many counts. The chain couples TRBV7-6 to TRBJ2-1; 10 positions match TRBD2. Losses at the gene ends were 5 bases for V and 7 bases for J; bases not matched to a gene: 14. Germline values: CDR1 SGHVS, CDR2 FNYEAQ. This CDR3 has 17 amino acids. The CDR3 is CASSITRLAGQGNEQFF. CDR3 coding DNA: TGTGCCAGCAGCATTACGAGACTAGCGGGCCAGGGAAATGAGCAGTTCTTC.

This clonotype was found a few times. The chain recombines TRBV19 with TRBJ1-1; D call uncertain. The CDR3 sequence is 13 residues long. V lost 1 base and J lost 5, with 8 bases in between. Germline lookup yields CDR1 LNHDA and CDR2 SQIVND (reference sequence). This chain's CDR3 is CASSIAGWTEAFF. The CDR3 region has the DNA TGTGCCAGTAGTATAGCGGGTTGGACTGAAGCTTTCTTT.

Notes on this clonotype: A much larger clone lies one base from this, so it may be a read error. This chain uses TRBV12-3 or TRBV12-4 with TRBJ1-1, with TRBD1 matching over 7 bases. The CDR3 is 12 residues long. The CDR3 loop reads CASILGGTKAFF. CDR3 DNA: TGTGCCAGCATCCTAGGGGGCACTAAAGCTTTCTTT.

V is TRBV27 and J is TRBJ2-7; D gene ambiguous. CDR1 is MNHEY and CDR2 is SMNVEV in the germline V gene (reference sequence). Deletions cut 4 bases from V and 3 bases from J, with 10 bases between. The CDR3 contains 13 residues. The CDR3 region has the DNA TGTGCCAGCAGTTGCCCACAGAGCTACGAGCAGTACGTC. This translates into CASSCPQSYEQYV.

J is TRBJ2-1 and V is TRBV11-3; D may match TRBD1 or TRBD2 (5 bases each). With 5 bases removed from V and 7 bases from J, the gap between germline ends came to 15 bases. Germline CDR1 is SGHNT and CDR2 is YENEEA. This CDR3 has 14 amino acids. DNA of the CDR3: TGTGCCAGCAGCGGAGGAGAGGGGCGGAATGAGCAGTTCTTC. It codes for CASSGGEGRNEQFF.

Points on this clonotype: A single base separates this from a much larger clone, so it may be a read error. V and J are TRBV7-2 and TRBJ2-5, with D perhaps TRBD1 (6 bases). The CDR3 runs 15 residues. The germline CDR1 and CDR2 sequences are SGHTA and FQGNSA. Trimming left V 5 bases short and J 1 base short, with 14 bases between. The CDR3 coding sequence is TGTGCCAGCAGCCACGGACAGTACACCCAAGAGACCCAGTACTTC. Translated, it gives CASSHGQYTQETQYF.